This T cell receptor (beta chain) was sequenced during a study of CXCR3-negative and CXCR3-positive naive CD8 T cells. 5' RACE that incorporated UMI labels was used to prepare the TRB cDNA libraries. TCRdb reprocessed the 5' RACE reads and stores each CDR3 protein as one record, lacking DNA. Across tens of thousands of distinct CDR3 sequences, the top ten clones capture under 2% of the sample. The sequencing sample was made of naive CXCR3- CD8+ T cells from blood. Subset meaning: CD45RO-CCR7+CD27+CD95- naive CD8+ T cells lacking CXCR3 (TNR3-). This clonotype was obtained from a human donor in good health. Some clones in this sample may be carry-over from other donors' samples.

CDR3 residues: CASSLWTSGVNTGELFF. This chain connects TRBV7-2 to TRBJ2-2; TCRdb selects TRBD2, and the lack of DNA leaves this call unchecked. Germline CDR1 reads SGHTA; CDR2 reads FQGNSA. The CDR3 is 17 residues long. Full variable domain (missing parts from reference TRBV7-2 and TRBJ2-2): GAGVSQSPSNKVTEKGKDVELRCDPISGHTALYWYRQSLGQGLEFLIYFQGNSAPDKSGLPSDRFSAERTGGSVSTLTIQRTQQEDSAVYLCASSLWTSGVNTGELFFGEGSRLTVL.